One and the same sample provided the 14 T cell receptor beta chains below, sequenced in a study of Ad26.COV2.S vaccination and SARS-CoV-2 variants. Treatment given: about 20 received Ad26.COV2.S at low or high dose, single or two shots; 5 received placebo; per-sample allocation not given. Sampling was performed 63 days after the first vaccine or placebo injection. TCRdb's copy holds only in-frame clones and misses some; the assay was immunoSEQ multiplex PCR. The sample yields roughly 500,000 clones, 80% to 90% seen once. Sequences were derived from peripheral blood, sampled in a trial of Ad26.COV2.S vaccine versus placebo. The receptors originated from a person aged 18-65 years who received the Ad26.COV2.S COVID-19 vaccine or a placebo.

This chain uses TRBV10-3 with TRBJ1-5; possibly TRBD1 for D (6 bases). This CDR3 has 15 amino acids. Germline V gives CDR1 ENHRY, CDR2 SYGVKD. The ends were cut back, 10 bases at V and 2 bases at J, with 18 bases in the middle. The DNA for the CDR3 is TGTGCCACCCCACGGGGGGGGCGTCGCAATCAGCCCCAGCATTTT. This sequence encodes CATPRGGRRNQPQHF.

V and J are TRBV4-2 and TRBJ1-5, with D maybe TRBD1 (6 bases). The CDR3 spans 13 residues. V shed 4 bases and J shed 7 bases, with 11 bases lying between them. Germline assignment: CDR1 LGHNA and CDR2 YNFKEQ. CDR3 in DNA: TGTGCCAGCAGCCGGGGGCGCGGGCAGCCCCAGCATTTT. Residues: CASSRGRGQPQHF.

The CDR3 is CASLTGGFVSQHF. In DNA, the CDR3 is TGTGCCAGCCTAACAGGGGGCTTCGTCTCCCAGCATTTT. The V gene is TRBV28, the J gene TRBJ1-5; 9 bases match TRBD1. Germline V gene data show CDR1 as MDHEN and CDR2 as SYDVKM. This CDR3 spans 13 amino acids. The V and J ends lost 8 bases and 11 bases, in that order; junction bases with no gene match: 10.

This chain uses TRBV2 with TRBJ2-2; no reliable D call. This CDR3 spans 12 amino acids. V lost 6 bases and J lost 4, with 6 bases in between. Germline CDR1 and CDR2: SNHLY and FYNNEI. CDR3 sequence: CASSPLTGELFF. The CDR3 coding sequence is TGTGCCAGCAGCCCCCTCACCGGGGAGCTGTTTTTT.

The rearrangement links TRBV7-6 to TRBJ2-7; D remains ambiguous. V dropped 5 bases and J dropped 2 bases, with 10 bases sitting between them. From germline, CDR1 is SGHVS and CDR2 FNYEAQ. The length of the CDR3 is 13 residues. The CDR3 DNA reads as TGTGCCAGCAGCCGTTATATCACCTACGAGCAGTACGTC. It is translated as CASSRYITYEQYV.

This clone was seen more than once but under ten times. This chain joins TRBV5-4 and TRBJ1-2, with D possibly matching TRBD1 (6 bases). V lost 0 bases and J lost 12, with 15 bases in between. The CDR3 length is 13 residues. Looked up from germline, CDR1 is SGHNT and CDR2 is YYREEE (reference sequence). CDR3 in DNA: TGTGCCAGCAGCTTGGAGGGGAGGGGGAGGGACACCTTC. Translation gives CASSLEGRGRDTF.

The genes are TRBV5-1 and TRBJ2-7; TRBD2 is a possible D gene (5 bases). In germline, CDR1 is SGHRS, CDR2 YFSETQ. The CDR3 contains 16 residues. Trimming took 2 bases from V and 2 from J, leaving 17 bases between them. CDR3 in amino acids: CASSLLSVPGTYEQYF. CDR3 nucleotide sequence: TGCGCCAGCAGCTTACTATCGGTCCCCGGGACCTACGAGCAGTACTTC.

The chain uses TRBV13 and TRBJ2-7; TRBD1 or TRBD2 may be the D gene (6 bases each). Trimming took off 0 bases at V and 4 bases at J, with 13 bases between the two ends. Germline V gene lookup returns CDR1 PRHDT and CDR2 FYEKMQ (reference sequence). The CDR3 has 15 residues. DNA of the CDR3: TGTGCCAGCAGCTTAGGAAGGGGGGACGGTTACGAGCAGTACTTC. Its translation: CASSLGRGDGYEQYF.

The rearrangement joins TRBV11-1 to TRBJ2-2, with D uncertain. Trimming cost V 1 base and J 3 bases, with 6 bases left between them. The CDR3 is 14 residues long. CDR1 and CDR2 from the germline V gene are SGHAT and FQDESV (reference sequence). The CDR3 loop is CASSLDRYTGELFF. The CDR3 DNA sequence: TGTGCCAGCAGCTTAGACCGCTACACCGGGGAGCTGTTTTTT.

The chain uses TRBV29-1 and TRBJ2-7, with 7 bases aligning to TRBD2. This CDR3 comprises 11 residues. Germline CDR1 SQVTM, CDR2 ANQGSEA. The V segment lost 4 bases and the J segment 6 bases; nucleotides outside the gene matches: 3. DNA for the CDR3: TGCAGCGTTGGACTAGCCGGCGAGCAGTACGTC. Translating it yields CSVGLAGEQYV.

The chain links TRBV5-1 to TRBJ1-6, with D hard to call. The germline CDR1 and CDR2 sequences are SGHRS and YFSETQ. The V and J ends lost 0 bases and 6 bases respectively, with 13 bases between them. CDR3 length: 16 residues. The CDR3 nucleotides read TGCGCCAGCAGCTTGGTTTATGGGCAGCGTAATTCACCCCTCCACTTT. This codes for CASSLVYGQRNSPLHF.

This rearrangement joins TRBV30 to TRBJ1-2; D might be TRBD1 (5 bases). The CDR3 runs to 11 residues. The germline V gene has CDR1 GTSNPN and CDR2 SVGIG (reference sequence). V was trimmed by 1 base and J by 8 bases, leaving 8 bases between them. The CDR3 sequence: CAWSAGGGYTF. The CDR3, as DNA: TGTGCCTGGAGTGCGGGGGGAGGCTACACCTTC.

As to this clone: The junction does not match germline at one end; this may be a read error. The rearrangement joins TRBV7-7 to TRBJ1-6; 7 bases fit TRBD1. CDR3 length equals 18 residues. Germline-derived CDR1 and CDR2 are SSHAT and FNYEAQ (reference sequence). CDR3 DNA: TGTGCTAGCAGCTCGCCCGACAGGGTAGGGTCCTATAATTCACCCCTCCACTTT. Translated, it gives CASSSPDRVGSYNSPLHF.

The chain couples TRBV5-1 to TRBJ1-3; D not resolved. The CDR3 consists of 15 residues. CDR1 SGHRS and CDR2 YFSETQ come from the germline V gene. Trimming stripped 7 bases from V and 0 bases from J, with 14 bases between. Written as DNA, the CDR3 is TGCGCCAGCTCATACGACCCGAGCTCTGGAAACACCATATATTTT. Amino acids: CASSYDPSSGNTIYF. The full variable domain, with the rest looked up from reference TRBV5-1 and TRBJ1-3, is KAGVTQTPRYLIKTRGQQVTLSCSPISGHRSVSWYQQTPGQGLQFLFEYFSETQRNKGNFPGRFSGRQFSNSRSEMNVSTLELGDSALYLCASSYDPSSGNTIYFGEGSWLTVV.